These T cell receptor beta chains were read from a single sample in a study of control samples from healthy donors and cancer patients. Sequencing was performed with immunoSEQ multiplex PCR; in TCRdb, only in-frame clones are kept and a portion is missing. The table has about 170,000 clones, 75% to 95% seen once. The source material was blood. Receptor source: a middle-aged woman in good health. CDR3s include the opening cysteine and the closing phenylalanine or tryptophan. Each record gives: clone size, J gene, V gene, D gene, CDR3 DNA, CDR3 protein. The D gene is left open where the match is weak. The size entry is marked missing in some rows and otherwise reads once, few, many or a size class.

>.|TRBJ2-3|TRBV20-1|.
TGCAGTGCCGGGGGCCCAGATACGCAGTATTTT
CSAGGPDTQYF
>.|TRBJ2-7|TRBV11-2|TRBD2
TGTGCCAGCAGCCCACGACTAGCGGGGGGGAACTACGAGCAGTACTTC
CASSPRLAGGNYEQYF
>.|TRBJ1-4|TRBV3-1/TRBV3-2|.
TGTGCCAGCAGCCTCCTCGGAGCAACTAATGAAAAACTGTTTTTT
CASSLLGATNEKLFF
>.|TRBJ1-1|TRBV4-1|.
TGCGCCAGCAGCCATCCAATGGACACTGAAGCTTTCTTT
CASSHPMDTEAFF
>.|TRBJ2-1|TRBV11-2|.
TGTGCCAGCCGGAGACAGGTGCTAGGCTCCTACAATGAGCAGTTCTTC
CASRRQVLGSYNEQFF
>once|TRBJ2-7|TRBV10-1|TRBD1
TGCGCCAGCAGTGGGTTAGTCCGGGACAGGATCTACGAGCAGTACTTC
CASSGLVRDRIYEQYF
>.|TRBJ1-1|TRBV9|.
TGTGCCAGCAGCGTAGGAATCGGTTCGAACACTGAAGCTTTCTTT
CASSVGIGSNTEAFF
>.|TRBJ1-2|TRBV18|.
TGTGCCAGCTCAACCGACCCGGGCCTCTATGGCTACACCTTC
CASSTDPGLYGYTF
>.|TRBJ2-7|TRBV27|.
TGTGCCAGCAGACTTGAGGCGGGGTACCCCTACGAGCAGTACTTC
CASRLEAGYPYEQYF
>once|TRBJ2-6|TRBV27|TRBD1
TGTGCCAGCAGCCAAGACAGGGGCTCTAGCTCTGGGGCCAACGTCCTGACTTTC
CASSQDRGSSSGANVLTF
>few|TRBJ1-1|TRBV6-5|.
TGTGCCAGCAGCGACCCGGGCACTGAAGCTTTCTTT
CASSDPGTEAFF
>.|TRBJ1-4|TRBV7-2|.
TGTGCCAGCGCACGAGAGGTTGGAAAACTGTTTTTT
CASAREVGKLFF
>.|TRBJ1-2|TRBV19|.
TGTGCCAGTAGTATAAGTGCGGAGAACTATGGCTACACCTTC
CASSISAENYGYTF
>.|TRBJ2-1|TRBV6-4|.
TGTGCCAGCAGCCCCGGGACTGGGGGGAATGAGCAGTTCTTC
CASSPGTGGNEQFF
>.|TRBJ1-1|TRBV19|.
TGTGCCAGTAATCCCGTTTTATCTCCTGAAGCTTTCTTT
CASNPVLSPEAFF
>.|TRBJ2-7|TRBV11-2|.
TGTGCCAGCAGCTTAGTGGGTGGGGGCGAGCAGTACTTC
CASSLVGGGEQYF
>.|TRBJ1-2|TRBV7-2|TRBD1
TGTGCCAGCAGCTTATTGGCTACGGGACAGGGTAGAGGCTACACCTTC
CASSLLATGQGRGYTF
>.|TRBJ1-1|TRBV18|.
TGTGCCAGCTCAGGAGGGGCCGCTCCTGAAGCTTTCTTT
CASSGGAAPEAFF
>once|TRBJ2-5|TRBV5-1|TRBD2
TGCGCCAGCAGCTTGTGGGCGGGGGGTGAAGAGACCCAGTACTTC
CASSLWAGGEETQYF
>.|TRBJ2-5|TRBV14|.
TGTGCCAGCAGCCAAGCGGGGACCCAGTACTTC
CASSQAGTQYF
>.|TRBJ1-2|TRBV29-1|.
TGCAGCGGCAGGGGACTCTATGGCTACACCTTC
CSGRGLYGYTF
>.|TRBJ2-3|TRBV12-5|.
TGTGCTAGCACTAACGGCCCAGTCCCCGATACGCAGTATTTT
CASTNGPVPDTQYF
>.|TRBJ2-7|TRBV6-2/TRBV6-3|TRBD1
TGTGCCAGCAGTTCCTTAGGACAGGGCCATCGCCTGGGGCAGTACTTC
CASSSLGQGHRLGQYF
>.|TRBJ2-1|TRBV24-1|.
TGTGCCACCAGTGATCGGACAGCGAGCTCCTACAATGAGCAGTTCTTC
CATSDRTASSYNEQFF
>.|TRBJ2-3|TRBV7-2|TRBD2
TGTGCCAGCAGCTCCTTACTAGCGGGGGGGACAGATACGCAGTATTTT
CASSSLLAGGTDTQYF
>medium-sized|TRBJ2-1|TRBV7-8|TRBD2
TGTGCCAGCAGCTTAGACGGAGGCCTAGCGGGGGGGCATGAGCAGTTCTTC
CASSLDGGLAGGHEQFF
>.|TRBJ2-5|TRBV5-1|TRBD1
TGCGCCAGCAGCGGGGGACAGGGCGCAGAGACCCAGTACTTC
CASSGGQGAETQYF
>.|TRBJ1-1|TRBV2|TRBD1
TGTGCCAGCAGTACAGGGGACACCTCAACGAACACTGAAGCTTTCTTT
CASSTGDTSTNTEAFF
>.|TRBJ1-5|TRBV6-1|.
TGTGCCAGCAGTGAAGCTTACGGGTTATATCAGCCCCAGCATTTT
CASSEAYGLYQPQHF
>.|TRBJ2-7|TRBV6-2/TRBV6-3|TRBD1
TGTGCCAGCAGTTGGACCGGGACAGGGGTCGACGAGCAGTACTTC
CASSWTGTGVDEQYF
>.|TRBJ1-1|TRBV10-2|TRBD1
TGCGCCAGCACCCGAGCACAGGGGGCGCAGACTGAAGCTTTCTTT
CASTRAQGAQTEAFF
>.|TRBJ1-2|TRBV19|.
TGTGCCAGTAGTATCCGACAGGTAGCTAACTATGGCTACACCTTC
CASSIRQVANYGYTF
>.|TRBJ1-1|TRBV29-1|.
TGCAGCGGGGCCCGGTCGAACACTGAAGCTTTCTTT
CSGARSNTEAFF
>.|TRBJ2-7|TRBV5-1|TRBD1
TGCGCCAGTAGACCTGGAACAGGGGCCTACGAGCAGTACTTC
CASRPGTGAYEQYF
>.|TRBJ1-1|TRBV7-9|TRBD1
TGTGCCAGCAGCTTTAATAGGGGGCGAGGGAAGACTGAAGCTTTCTTT
CASSFNRGRGKTEAFF
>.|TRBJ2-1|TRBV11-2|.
TGTGCCAGCAGCTTCATGGGGCCGAGCTCGTACAATGAGCAGTTCTTC
CASSFMGPSSYNEQFF
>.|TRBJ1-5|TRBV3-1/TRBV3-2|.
TGTGCCAGCAGCCAAGATCCCGGGCAGCGCAATCAGCCCCAGCATTTT
CASSQDPGQRNQPQHF
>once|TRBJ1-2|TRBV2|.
TGTGCCAGCAGTGAACAGGGAGTCTATGGCTACACCTTC
CASSEQGVYGYTF
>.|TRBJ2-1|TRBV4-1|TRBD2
TGCGCCAGCAGCCAGGCCGGGACTAGCGGGGTAAATGAGCAGTTCTTC
CASSQAGTSGVNEQFF
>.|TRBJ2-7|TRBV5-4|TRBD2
TGTGCCAGCAGCCAGACTAGCGGGGCATCCTACGAGCAGTACTTC
CASSQTSGASYEQYF
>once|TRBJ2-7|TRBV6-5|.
TGTGCCAGCAGCCGCGTGGGGGGCTCCTACGAGCAGTACTTC
CASSRVGGSYEQYF
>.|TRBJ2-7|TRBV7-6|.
TGTGCCAGCAGCTTAGGTCCTACCACCGGGACTGTATCCTACGAGCAGTACTTC
CASSLGPTTGTVSYEQYF
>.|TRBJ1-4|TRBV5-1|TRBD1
TGCGCCAGCAGCCTACCCCAGGGGGCGACTAATGAAAAACTGTTTTTT
CASSLPQGATNEKLFF
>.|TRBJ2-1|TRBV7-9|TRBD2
TGTGCCACCCTTAGCGGGACCGACATTAACAATGAGCAGTTCTTC
CATLSGTDINNEQFF
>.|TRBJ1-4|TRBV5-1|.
TGCGCCAGCAGCAAATCGGACCCAACTAATGAAAAACTGTTTTTT
CASSKSDPTNEKLFF
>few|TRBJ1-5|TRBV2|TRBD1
TGTGCCAGCAGACCGGGACAGGCCCTAAACCAGCCCCAGCATTTT
CASRPGQALNQPQHF
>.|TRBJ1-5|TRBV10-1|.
TGCGCCAGCAGTGTAGCAGTAATCAGCCCCCAGCATTTT
CASSVAVISPQHF
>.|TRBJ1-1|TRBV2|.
TGTGCCAGTAGAGTAGCTCCCGACACTGAAGCTTTCTTT
CASRVAPDTEAFF
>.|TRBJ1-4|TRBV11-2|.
TGTGCCAGCAGCTCGAGGAAGGACGCTAATGAAAAACTGTTTTTT
CASSSRKDANEKLFF
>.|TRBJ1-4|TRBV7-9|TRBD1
TGTGCCAGCAGCTTAGGGGGACAGGGGACTGAAAAACTGTTTTTT
CASSLGGQGTEKLFF
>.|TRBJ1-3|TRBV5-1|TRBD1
TGCGCCAGCAGCTGGGGGGACAGGGGGCTTGGAAACACCATATATTTT
CASSWGDRGLGNTIYF
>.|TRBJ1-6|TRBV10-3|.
TGTGCCAGCAACAAGAGCTCCTATAATTCACCCCTCCACTTT
CASNKSSYNSPLHF
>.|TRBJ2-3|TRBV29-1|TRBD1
TGCAGCGTTGAGTTGGGGACAGCCACAGATACGCAGTATTTT
CSVELGTATDTQYF
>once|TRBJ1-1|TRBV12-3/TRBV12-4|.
TGTGCCAGCATGGAAGGCGGGGACACTGAAGCTTTCTTT
CASMEGGDTEAFF
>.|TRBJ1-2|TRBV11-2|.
TGTGCCAGCAGCCCACGCGGGGAGGGCTATGGCTACACCTTC
CASSPRGEGYGYTF